What follows describes a single T cell receptor (beta chain). The method was immunoSEQ multiplex PCR; TCRdb's version includes in-frame clones alone and lacks a portion of them. This table holds 330,000 or so clones, around 90% found once. The entry originates in a study of blood T cell repertoires in COVID-19. This clonotype originated in a woman in her twenties or thirties who had recovered from COVID-19. Sequenced material: PBMCs or T cells enriched from blood (not recorded which).

In nucleotides, the CDR3 is TGTGCCAGCAGCCCGACTAGCGGGGGGGCCGGGGAGCAGTTCTTC. Its translation: CASSPTSGGAGEQFF. The rearrangement uses TRBV11-2 and TRBJ2-1, with TRBD2 identical over 14 bases. Trimming took 5 bases from V and 10 from J; bases not matched to a gene: 7. The CDR3 has 15 amino acids. Germline V CDR1 and CDR2: SGHAT, FQNNGV.